A single sample is the source of the 3 T cell receptor beta chains below, sequenced in a study of PD-1 blockade in classical Hodgkin lymphoma. Relapses following autologous stem cell transplantation were seen in all patients, with brentuximab vedotin exposure varying. Negative selection with magnetic separation was used to purify CD4+ T cells from thawed PBMCs. Produced via immunoSEQ multiplex PCR; TCRdb's table is partial and in-frame only. The repertoire holds tens of thousands of clones, with over 80% as singletons. This specimen was CD4+ T cells from blood, taken at baseline. The receptors originated from a human donor with classical Hodgkin lymphoma.

The rearrangement joins TRBV6-5 to TRBJ1-1; 7 bases match TRBD1. The CDR3 length is 13 residues. Germline values: CDR1 MNHEY, CDR2 SVGAGI. V was clipped by 2 bases and J by 7 bases; unmatched bases: 4. The CDR3 loop is CASSYTGQVEAFF. Written as DNA, the CDR3 is TGTGCCAGCAGTTACACCGGACAGGTTGAAGCTTTCTTT.

The chain links TRBV30 to TRBJ1-6; D gene uncertain. CDR1 is GTSNPN, CDR2 SVGIG, per germline (reference sequence). Trimming removed 0 bases from V and 8 bases from J, with 8 bases in between. The CDR3 has 13 residues. The CDR3 DNA sequence: TGTGCCTGGAGTGTACTGGAGGATTCACCCCTCCACTTT. This gives the protein CAWSVLEDSPLHF.

This chain links TRBV5-1 with TRBJ2-6, with D uncertain. V was shortened by 6 bases and J by 0 bases, with 13 bases between the two germline ends. The CDR3 totals 16 residues. Germline CDR1 and CDR2: SGHRS and YFSETQ. The CDR3 DNA reads as TGCGCCAGCACCCGGCTTGGGGACTCTGGGGCCAACGTCCTGACTTTC. Amino acid sequence: CASTRLGDSGANVLTF.